This TCR beta chain is from a study of shared clonotypes between healthy human individuals (dated by TCRdb to 2020 to 2021). About the full investigation: The cohort comprised two women and a few men aged 18 to 49 years. For each donor, CD4 naive and CD4 memory were each run on three plates, CD8 naive on two plates, and CD8 memory on one plate. To estimate repertoire size and how much clonotypes are shared between individuals, the study performed deep sequencing of blood TCR repertoires from a few healthy adults. Different laboratories and diverse techniques were used to prepare libraries and sequence TCR repertoires, to increase sequencing depth and limit assay-specific biases. Each donor's leukapheresis produced roughly between roughly 0.94 and 9.5 billion PBMCs. Broad study findings and their caveats: Even with the large sequencing depth, rarefaction of the sorted-subset datasets indicated that sequencing was incomplete. Only blood was sampled, and tissue TCR repertoires likely differ from those in blood. Higher generation probabilities were observed for clonotypes shared by all four sorted-subset donors than for non-shared clonotypes. Pairwise subsampling led to the expectation that sequencing depth would affect the degree of clonotype sharing among donors. Because the study included a small number of donors, the genetic and exposure-history diversity represented was limited. Across a handful of donors, 4.5% to 6.5% of naive CD4, roughly 3.8% of naive CD8, around 2.1% of memory CD4, and under 0.45% of memory CD8 clonotypes were shared. Naive subsets generally had larger estimated clonotype richness than memory subsets.

Trimming removed 6 bases from V and 2 bases from J, leaving 8 bases between the germline ends. The cysteine opens and the phenylalanine closes a CDR3 of 12 amino acids. The read is trimmed to its CDR3 DNA, 36 bases read in frame from base 1. The germline V gene sets CDR1 to LGHNT and CDR2 to FRNRAP. Using the deep immunoSEQ assay, TCR CDR3 regions were amplified from genomic DNA by multiplex PCR. Extracted genomic DNA from each cell subset was spread evenly across all wells of several immunoSEQ 96-well plates, with each plate serving as a replicate. For sorted subsets, each replicate PCR was loaded with roughly 200 ng genomic DNA, equivalent to about 33,000 T cell genomes. The purified libraries were quantified using a Qubit 3.0 fluorometer, sized with a Bioanalyzer 2100, and then quantified again using the KAPA Library Quantification kit. Every immunoSEQ 96-well plate was sequenced on a separate single-read 150-cycle Illumina NextSeq 550 flow cell. On the authors' methods: Because the immunoSEQ output held only junctional sequences and lacked quality scores, the filtering could not match the filtering applied to full-length reads. Sequences were annotated with PyIR, a Python wrapper for IgBLAST v1.9, and V/J genes and CDR3 were assigned using IMGT germline references. Reads were filtered out if the reads had weak V/J assignments (E-value above 1e-6), no CDR3, stop codons, out-of-frame junctions, or ambiguous translated residues. V3J clonotypes were defined as sequences sharing an identical inferred V gene, J gene, and CDR3 amino acid sequence. To compute the percentage overlap between repertoires, the number of shared unique clonotypes was divided by the size of the smaller repertoire. Three approaches were used to assess repertoire richness: RTK rarefaction, the Chao1 estimator, and Recon v2.1 estimates of unobserved clonotypes. For all TCRbeta clonotypes obtained by the gDNA method from four donors, generation probabilities were computed with OLGA. Sourced from immuneACCESS, this table was stored by TCRdb with only in-frame sequences that have V and J called. A share of the clones is absent; for the studies checked, an unresolved V gene accounts for under half, and the remainder has no known explanation. V, J and clone size reflect that table, while D and trimming were determined from the DNA. The sample records millions of clones, approximately 95% of which are singletons. Of the sample, about 1.1% falls within the top ten clones.

Remarks on this clone: Which antigen it targets is not known. No much larger clone exists at a distance of one base, and base qualities are not known.

CD8 naive samples were obtained by positive selection for CCR7 among CD45RO-negative cells, yielding a CD45RA+CCR7+ population from which TemRA cells were excluded. The donors were healthy, HIV-negative adults with no recently reported acute infections or vaccinations. All donors were Caucasian adults living in Nashville, Tennessee, USA. Blood was obtained by leukapheresis, after which PBMCs were separated by Ficoll-Histopaque density gradient centrifugation and cryopreserved in liquid nitrogen vapor phase. Analytical flow cytometry was used to check the purity and quantity of each magnetically sorted T cell population. Genomic DNA was isolated from each sorted fraction and quantified by UV absorbance on a Nanodrop 2000c.

Sequencing was performed on naive CD8+ T cells sorted from blood. The cell subset or site label of this sample denotes: CD45RA+CCR7+. The chain was built from TRBV12-5 and TRBJ2-7, with the D gene call left open. The clonotype was recovered from a man younger than 35 in good health. Here the CDR3 is given as CASGQGTYEQYF. DNA sequence: TGTGCTAGTGGCCAAGGGACCTACGAGCAGTACTTC.